A selection of T cell receptor beta chains follows, all from one sample in a study of CD8 T cells in Susac syndrome. In TCRdb, the immunoSEQ multiplex PCR reads were re-called with MiXCR into one record per CDR3 protein. There are about 120,000 distinct CDR3 sequences in the sample; roughly 92% occur only once, and approximately 0.13% lies in the top ten. The sequenced sample consisted of CD8+ T cells from PBMCs. The receptors originated from a human donor in good health. The CDR3 runs from the conserved cysteine through the conserved F or W. Fields, in order: clone size, D gene, J gene, V gene, CDR3 DNA, CDR3 protein. D genes are given only for firm matches. Clone sizes are given selectively: once, few, many, or a class where the clone is expanded.

size: once; D: NA; J: TRBJ2-3; V: TRBV3-1; DNA: TGTGCCAGCAGCCCTTTCGGGGCAGGGGATACGCAGTATTTT; CDR3: CASSPFGAGDTQYF
size: once; D: TRBD2; J: TRBJ2-1; V: TRBV12-3/TRBV12-4; DNA: TGTGCCAGCAGACGCGGGGGGCTGGGGGCTACTGAGCAGTTCTTC; CDR3: CASRRGGLGATEQFF
size: NA; D: TRBD2; J: TRBJ2-1; V: TRBV4-1; DNA: TGCGCCAGCAGCCAGGGAGCGGGAGAGAGTGAGCAGTTCTTC; CDR3: CASSQGAGESEQFF
size: once; D: NA; J: TRBJ1-1; V: TRBV12-3/TRBV12-4; DNA: TGTGCCAGCAGTTCCCCTCGGCTGAACACTGAAGCTTTCTTT; CDR3: CASSSPRLNTEAFF
size: NA; D: NA; J: TRBJ2-7; V: TRBV4-1; DNA: TGCGCCAGCAGCCAAGACCCAGGAGGCCACTTCTACGAGCAGTACTTC; CDR3: CASSQDPGGHFYEQYF
size: NA; D: NA; J: TRBJ2-7; V: TRBV14; DNA: TGTGCCAGCAGCCAAGATCGTCGGTCTAACGCCTACGAGCAGTACTTC; CDR3: CASSQDRRSNAYEQYF
size: NA; D: NA; J: TRBJ2-7; V: TRBV6-1; DNA: TGTGCCAGCAGTGAAGCGTTCGGGGCCACCAACTACGAGCAGTACTTC; CDR3: CASSEAFGATNYEQYF
size: NA; D: NA; J: TRBJ2-7; V: TRBV7-2; DNA: TGTGCCAGCAAAAGGGACTCAGCCTACGAGCAGTACTTC; CDR3: CASKRDSAYEQYF
size: NA; D: NA; J: TRBJ1-1; V: TRBV5-4; DNA: TGTGCCAGCAGCCCGTGGGGGGCGCGGAGCACTGAAGCTTTCTTT; CDR3: CASSPWGARSTEAFF
size: NA; D: NA; J: TRBJ2-4; V: TRBV19; DNA: TGTGCCAGTAGTACCGGACTGGGAGGAAACATTCAGTACTTC; CDR3: CASSTGLGGNIQYF
size: NA; D: NA; J: TRBJ2-2; V: TRBV12-3/TRBV12-4; DNA: TGTGCCAGCAGCACCGGTGGGACCGGGGAGCTGTTTTTT; CDR3: CASSTGGTGELFF
size: NA; D: TRBD1; J: TRBJ2-7; V: TRBV13; DNA: TGTGCCAGCAGCTCCAGAGGGATAGGGACAGGAATTTTCTACTCCTACGAGCAGTACTTC; CDR3: CASSSRGIGTGIFYSYEQYF
size: NA; D: NA; J: TRBJ2-5; V: TRBV7-8; DNA: TGTGCCAGCAGCGCGGGGACAGCGAACGACCAAGAGACCCAGTACTTC; CDR3: CASSAGTANDQETQYF
size: NA; D: TRBD1; J: TRBJ1-1; V: TRBV13; DNA: TGTGCCAGCAGCGATACAGGGGGCGGGTACACTGAAGCTTTCTTT; CDR3: CASSDTGGGYTEAFF
size: NA; D: TRBD1; J: TRBJ1-5; V: TRBV27; DNA: TGTGCCAGCAGTCCCGGACAGGGCTTGCAGCCCCAGCATTTT; CDR3: CASSPGQGLQPQHF
size: NA; D: NA; J: TRBJ2-1; V: TRBV3-1; DNA: TGTGCCAGCAGCTCGGCGACAGCCTACAATGAGCAGTTCTTC; CDR3: CASSSATAYNEQFF
size: NA; D: TRBD2; J: TRBJ2-1; V: TRBV20-1; DNA: TGCAGTGCTAGACCTAGGACTAGCGGCTACAATGAGCAGTTCTTC; CDR3: CSARPRTSGYNEQFF
size: NA; D: NA; J: TRBJ1-2; V: TRBV7-8; DNA: TGTGCCAGCAGCTTAGACGTCTATGGCTACACCTTC; CDR3: CASSLDVYGYTF
size: NA; D: TRBD2; J: TRBJ2-7; V: TRBV27; DNA: TGTGCCAGCAGTTTTACGCGGGAGTGGACCTACGAGCAGTACTTC; CDR3: CASSFTREWTYEQYF
size: once; D: NA; J: TRBJ1-1; V: TRBV2; DNA: TGTGCCAGCACCGGGGGGGTCACTGAAGCTTTCTTT; CDR3: CASTGGVTEAFF
size: NA; D: TRBD2; J: TRBJ2-1; V: TRBV6-5; DNA: TGTGCCAGCAGTCCCTTGAGCGGGACCTACAATGAGCAGTTCTTC; CDR3: CASSPLSGTYNEQFF
size: NA; D: NA; J: TRBJ1-1; V: TRBV27; DNA: TGTGCCAGCAGTCGAGGAGGCCTAGATAACATGAACACTGAAGCTTTCTTT; CDR3: CASSRGGLDNMNTEAFF
size: NA; D: TRBD2; J: TRBJ2-7; V: TRBV5-8; DNA: TGTGCCAGCAGCCGAGGACTAGCGGGGACGTACGAGCAGTACTTC; CDR3: CASSRGLAGTYEQYF
size: NA; D: NA; J: TRBJ1-2; V: TRBV4-3; DNA: TGCGCCAGCAGCCAAGAGGCAGGGGCCTATGGCTACACCTTC; CDR3: CASSQEAGAYGYTF
size: once; D: NA; J: TRBJ1-1; V: TRBV7-9; DNA: TGTGCCAGCAGCAGGGGTACGACTGAAGCTTTCTTT; CDR3: CASSRGTTEAFF
size: NA; D: TRBD1; J: TRBJ2-7; V: TRBV9; DNA: TGTGCCAGCAGCCAGGGACAGGGGGGGTTCTACGAGCAGTACTTC; CDR3: CASSQGQGGFYEQYF
size: NA; D: TRBD1; J: TRBJ1-5; V: TRBV7-2; DNA: TGTGCCAGCAGCTTCTTGCAGGGGGGGCAGCCCCAGCATTTT; CDR3: CASSFLQGGQPQHF
size: NA; D: NA; J: TRBJ1-1; V: TRBV2; DNA: TGTGCCAGCAGTGTAAATCCGGTGGGACTGAACACTGAAGCTTTCTTT; CDR3: CASSVNPVGLNTEAFF
size: NA; D: NA; J: TRBJ1-1; V: TRBV3-1; DNA: TGTGCCAGCAGCCAAGACCTCGCCGGACCGACAGAAGCTTTCTTT; CDR3: CASSQDLAGPTEAFF
size: NA; D: TRBD1; J: TRBJ1-5; V: TRBV7-9; DNA: TGTGCCAGCAGCCGGACAGGACCCAATCAGCCCCAGCATTTT; CDR3: CASSRTGPNQPQHF
size: NA; D: TRBD1; J: TRBJ2-4; V: TRBV29-1; DNA: TGCAGCGGCCTGACAGGGGTCGGTGCCAAAAACATTCAGTACTTC; CDR3: CSGLTGVGAKNIQYF
size: NA; D: NA; J: TRBJ1-5; V: TRBV12-3/TRBV12-4; DNA: TGTGCCAGCAGTCTTGACCACAGGGAGGCGGGTGGTCAGCCCCAGCATTTT; CDR3: CASSLDHREAGGQPQHF